Detailed here is one T cell receptor beta chain. Germline CDR1 reads SGHDT; CDR2 reads YYEEEE. Trimming took 1 base from V and 2 from J, leaving 6 bases between them. CDR3 length equals 13 residues. The sample is drawn from a study of blood T cell repertoires in COVID-19. About the study: The United States, Italy and Spain supplied acute and convalescent COVID-19 samples. Sources were T cells, B-cell-depleted T cells, or PBMCs; the material itself was cDNA or gDNA.

In the study's own analysis: Amplification from reference gene primers served as the basis for estimated nucleated cell counts. Measured with immunoSEQ multiplex PCR; TCRdb has only the in-frame clones, and not every one. D and trimming come from the DNA, and the V and J calls and clone size come from that table. The table lists 300,000 or so clones, 75% to 90% of them singletons. This clonotype was obtained from a woman between 40 and 50 years old with acute or convalescent COVID-19. The rearrangement joins TRBV5-6 to TRBJ1-2; D gene ambiguous. Sequencing was carried out using peripheral blood. In DNA form, the CDR3 reads TGTGCCAGCAGCTTGTACACGAACTATGGCTACACCTTC. It translates to CASSLYTNYGYTF.